Sequencing of this T cell receptor beta chain was carried out in a study of blood T cell repertoires in COVID-19. The overall study: Sources were T cells, B-cell-depleted T cells, or PBMCs; the material itself was cDNA or gDNA.

In the source study's methods: Amplification from reference gene primers served as the basis for estimated nucleated cell counts. Using immunoSEQ multiplex PCR, the repertoire was profiled, and TCRdb retains in-frame clones only, with some absent. V, J and clone size derive from that table, while D and trimming were established from the DNA sequence. The table has about 350,000 clones, about 90% seen once. J was trimmed by 0 bases and V by 2 bases; bases with no gene match: 1. The CDR3 contains 15 residues. The germline V gene has CDR1 SGHRS and CDR2 YFSETQ. As for this clone: In the same sample, other DNA sequences code for this CDR3.

Participants spanned ages about 18 to 100 years and resided in 20 to 30 US areas. It was within 2 weeks before study entry that exposed participants met a COVID-19 case. This TCR came from a woman in her 30s who had been exposed to COVID-19. V is TRBV5-1 and J is TRBJ2-1; 8 bases match TRBD2. The specimen sequenced was PBMCs or T cells enriched from blood (not recorded which). Here the CDR3 DNA reads TGCGCCAGCAGCTTAAGCGGGAGCTCCTACAATGAGCAGTTCTTC. Amino acid sequence: CASSLSGSSYNEQFF.